This T cell receptor (beta chain) was captured in a study of blood T cell repertoires in COVID-19. Looking at the study overall: Nucleic acid was either cDNA or gDNA, and it came from T cells, B-cell-depleted T cells, or PBMCs.

Germline V CDR1 and CDR2: MGHRA, YSYEKL. V trimming: 0 bases; J trimming: 3 bases; junction bases outside the gene matches: 5. The CDR3 is made up of 16 amino acids. Authors' analysis steps: Reference gene primer amplification gave nucleated cell count estimates. Repertoires were generated with immunoSEQ multiplex PCR, while TCRdb's copy carries only in-frame clones and drops some. That table gives V, J and clone size, and the DNA gave D and trimming. Of 70,000 to 100,000 clones in the sample, 90% were seen once. The TCR comes from a man between 60 and 75 years old with acute or convalescent COVID-19. Sequencing was done on a sample of peripheral blood. The rearrangement joins TRBV4-1 to TRBJ2-1; TRBD2 matches at 7 bases. The CDR3 DNA is TGCGCCAGCAGCCAAGAGGGAGCGGGGAACTACAATGAGCAGTTCTTC. Protein sequence: CASSQEGAGNYNEQFF.